The entry below describes one TCR beta chain. The antigen it recognizes is unknown. One base away there is no much larger clone; base qualities are not given. Thawed PBMCs were FACS-sorted into unstimulated Tregs (CD4+CD25+CD127-), CD4+ non-Tregs (CD4+CD25-), CD4 cells and CD8 cells. Blood from healthy controls was obtained either as purchased buffy coats or from healthy volunteers. Healthy control blood was separated into PBMCs by Ficoll density gradient and cryopreserved, and patient PBMCs were collected both before and after transplant. The data belong to a study of Tregs in tolerant kidney transplant recipients (dated by TCRdb to about 2019). Context from the whole study: The study applied TCRbeta sequencing to find donor-specific regulatory T cells before combined kidney and bone marrow transplantation and then followed those same cells after transplant. In a few healthy controls, several methods of expanding Tregs specific for an allogeneic donor were compared by TCRbeta repertoire sequencing. What the work shows at the level of the full study, not this receptor alone: Biological reproducibility was not directly assessed, although technical replication error appeared to be minimal. Expanding Tregs with activated donor B cells appeared to identify the most biologically relevant and donor-specific TCRbeta repertoire. Because the study included only a small number of patients, the results must be confirmed in larger populations and under other immunosuppression protocols.

Genomic DNA was extracted from sorted cells with the QIAGEN DNeasy Blood and Tissue Kit for TCRbeta CDR3 sequencing. High-throughput TCRbeta CDR3 sequencing, including PCR amplification with bias correction and internal controls, was performed commercially through immunoSEQ. As for the original processing: Unique productive TCRbeta sequences were defined by CDR3 nucleotide sequence when primers matched and otherwise by CDR3 amino acid sequence together with Vbeta and Jbeta genes. Sorting error was corrected by removing sequences shared between sorted populations at a frequency ratio of 2:1 or less, and the remaining shared sequences were assigned to the higher population. A sequence counted as donor-reactive if, in CFSE-low cells, the sequence had a frequency of at least 0.01% and was expanded at least 5-fold compared with unstimulated cells. Jensen-Shannon divergence, calculated on the top 100 TCRbeta sequences ranked by frequency, was used to quantify repertoire divergence. For samples with multiple sequencing runs, sorting error was corrected separately for each run before the runs were pooled. TCRdb obtained this table from immuneACCESS and retained in-frame rearrangements with V and J assigned. These tables miss some clones; where compared with another copy, unresolved V genes account for less than half of the shortfall, and the remainder is unexplained. V and J calls and clone size are copied from that table; D and trimming were computed from the DNA. Recorded for this sample are 110,000 or so clones; 92% of them occurred a single time. The ten largest clones add up to roughly 0.63% of the sample.

Source material: CD4+ T cells from blood. The receptor comes from a human donor in good health.

The nucleotide sequence is TGTGCCAGCACCCAGACTAGCGGGGTTGGTGAGCAGTTCTTC. Its protein product is CASTQTSGVGEQFF. This sequence uses TRBV6-6 and TRBJ2-1, with 11 bases in between that match TRBD2. From the germline V gene (reference sequence), CDR1 is MNHNY and CDR2 is SVGAGI. From the cysteine up to the phenylalanine, the CDR3 has a length of 14 residues. Solely the CDR3 DNA is kept, with 42 bases framed from the first base. Relative to germline, V is missing 7 bases and J is missing 9 bases, with 8 bases of the junction outside any gene match.